The rows below give T cell receptor beta chains drawn from one sample of a study of T cell changes during pregnancy in multiple sclerosis. Some clones are missing from TCRdb's copy, which holds only in-frame ones; the method was immunoSEQ multiplex PCR. The sample consists of about 100,000 clones, approximately 91% of them appearing once. This specimen consisted of peripheral blood, obtained in the second trimester of pregnancy. These receptors came from a female donor with multiple sclerosis, enrolled in a pregnancy study. The CDR3 runs from the conserved cysteine through the conserved F or W. The D gene is left open where the match is weak. Clone size is given for some rows only: seen once, a few or many times, or a class if the clone is expanded.

clone size	V gene	J gene	D gene	CDR3 DNA	CDR3 protein
.	TRBV19	TRBJ1-5	.	TGTGCCAGTAGTTTCGACCACTATAGCAATCAGCCCCAGCATTTT	CASSFDHYSNQPQHF
.	TRBV19	TRBJ2-5	TRBD1	TGTGCCAGTAGTCCGGACAGGCCCAGGGAGACCCAGTACTTC	CASSPDRPRETQYF
.	TRBV6-5	TRBJ2-2	TRBD1	TGTGCCAGCAGTTACTCTACAGGGGGTACCGGGGAGCTGTTTTTT	CASSYSTGGTGELFF
.	TRBV6-6	TRBJ1-1	.	TGTGCCAGCAGTTACTCGACAGCGAACACTGAAGCTTTCTTT	CASSYSTANTEAFF
.	TRBV5-1	TRBJ1-4	.	TGCGCCAGCAGCTTGAGGACCCCCTTGGGAGCTGGAGAAAAACTGTTTTTT	CASSLRTPLGAGEKLFF
.	TRBV19	TRBJ1-5	TRBD1	TGTGCCAGTAGTGACAGGGGTGGGGGTCAGCCCCAGCATTTT	CASSDRGGGQPQHF
.	TRBV5-6	TRBJ2-7	TRBD1	TGTGCCAGCAGTTCCGGGACAGGATACTACGAGCAGTACTTC	CASSSGTGYYEQYF
once	TRBV25-1	TRBJ1-4	.	TGTGCCAGCAGTGACACAGGGAAAGAAAAACTGTTTTTT	CASSDTGKEKLFF
.	TRBV5-1	TRBJ1-1	TRBD1	TGCGCCAGCAGCTTTGGGGACAGGGGGCGATGGACTGAAGCTTTCTTT	CASSFGDRGRWTEAFF
.	TRBV19	TRBJ2-7	.	TGTGCCAGTAGTATGGCGACAGGCGAAACCTACGAGCAGTACTTC	CASSMATGETYEQYF
.	TRBV4-2	TRBJ1-3	.	TGTGCCAGCAGCCGACAGCTCTCCTCTGGAAACACCATATATTTT	CASSRQLSSGNTIYF
once	TRBV19	TRBJ2-3	.	TGTGCCAGTAGTGTCGGGGGTGGCACAGATACGCAGTATTTT	CASSVGGGTDTQYF
.	TRBV19	TRBJ2-5	TRBD2	TGTGCCAGTAGTGTCCGCGGGAGGCGAGAGACCCAGTACTTC	CASSVRGRRETQYF
.	TRBV5-6	TRBJ2-5	.	TGTGCCAGCAGCATCCTCCGGGACACCCAAGAGACCCAGTACTTC	CASSILRDTQETQYF
.	TRBV5-6	TRBJ2-3	TRBD2	TGTGCCAGCATTATACTGGGGCGGGCGCTAGCGGCCTCAGATACGCAGTATTTT	CASIILGRALAASDTQYF
once	TRBV12-5	TRBJ2-5	TRBD2	TGTGCTAGTGGTTTAGGCGGACTAGCGGGAGTGGGGGGAGAGACCCAGTACTTC	CASGLGGLAGVGGETQYF
.	TRBV19	TRBJ2-4	TRBD2	TGTGCCAGTAGTATAGGCGGAGCGGGGCTAGCCAAAAACATTCAGTACTTC	CASSIGGAGLAKNIQYF
.	TRBV5-6	TRBJ1-5	.	TGTGCCAGCAGCTTGCCGGGGAACGATAGCAATCAGCCCCAGCATTTT	CASSLPGNDSNQPQHF
few	TRBV29-1	TRBJ1-4	.	TGCAGCGTTGACAGGGGAGATGAAAAACTGTTTTTT	CSVDRGDEKLFF
.	TRBV11-3	TRBJ2-2	TRBD1	TGTGCCAGCAGTCGGACAGGGAACACCGGGGAGCTGTTTTTT	CASSRTGNTGELFF
once	TRBV13	TRBJ2-1	TRBD2	TGTGCCAGCAGCTTAGGCGGGAGGGCCGGGAATGAGCAGTTCTTC	CASSLGGRAGNEQFF
.	TRBV5-1	TRBJ2-3	TRBD2	TGCGCCAGCAGGCTAGCGGGAGTACCATCAGATACGCAGTATTTT	CASRLAGVPSDTQYF
.	TRBV28	TRBJ2-7	.	TGTGCCAGCAGCTACCTCACCTACGAGCAGTACTTC	CASSYLTYEQYF